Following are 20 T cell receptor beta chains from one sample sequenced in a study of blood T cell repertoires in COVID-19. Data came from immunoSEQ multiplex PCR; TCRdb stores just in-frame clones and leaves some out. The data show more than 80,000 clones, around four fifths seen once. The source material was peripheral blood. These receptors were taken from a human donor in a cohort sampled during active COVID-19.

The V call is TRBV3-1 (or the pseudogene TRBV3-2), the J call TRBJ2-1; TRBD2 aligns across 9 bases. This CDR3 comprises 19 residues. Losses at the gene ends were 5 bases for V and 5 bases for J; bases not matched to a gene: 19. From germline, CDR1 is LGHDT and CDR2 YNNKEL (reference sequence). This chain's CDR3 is CASSARAARLSSGNNEQFF. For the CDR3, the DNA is TGTGCCAGCAGCGCCCGGGCAGCGCGGTTATCTAGCGGGAACAATGAGCAGTTCTTC.

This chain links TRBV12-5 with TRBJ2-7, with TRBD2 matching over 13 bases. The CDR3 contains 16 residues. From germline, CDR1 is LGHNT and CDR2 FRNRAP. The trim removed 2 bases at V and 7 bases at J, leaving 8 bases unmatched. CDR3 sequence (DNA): TGTGCTAGTGGTTTGCCCACTAGCGGGAGGGCGCGAGAGCAGTACTTC. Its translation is CASGLPTSGRAREQYF.

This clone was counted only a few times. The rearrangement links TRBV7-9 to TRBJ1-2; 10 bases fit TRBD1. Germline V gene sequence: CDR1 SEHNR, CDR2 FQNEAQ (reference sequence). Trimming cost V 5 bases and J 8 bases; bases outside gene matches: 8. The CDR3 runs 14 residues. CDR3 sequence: CASSPRQGALGYTF. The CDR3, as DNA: TGTGCCAGCAGCCCGAGACAGGGGGCGCTCGGCTACACCTTC.

In nucleotides, the CDR3 is TGTGCCAGCCGTCCCGTGGGGGGCAGGGGGCATATCGACCGAGCTTTCTTT. Protein product: CASRPVGGRGHIDRAFF. The genes are TRBV2 and TRBJ1-1; TRBD1 matches 8 bases. Germline trimming cut 8 bases from V and 10 bases from J; bases unmatched to any gene: 24. The CDR3 has 17 residues. Germline lookup yields CDR1 SNHLY and CDR2 FYNNEI. The full variable domain, with the rest looked up from reference TRBV2 and TRBJ1-1, is EPEVTQTPSHQVTQMGQEVILRCVPISNHLYFYWYRQILGQKVEFLVSFYNNEISEKSEIFDDQFSVERPDGSNFTLKIRSTKLEDSAMYFCASRPVGGRGHIDRAFFGQGTRLTVV.

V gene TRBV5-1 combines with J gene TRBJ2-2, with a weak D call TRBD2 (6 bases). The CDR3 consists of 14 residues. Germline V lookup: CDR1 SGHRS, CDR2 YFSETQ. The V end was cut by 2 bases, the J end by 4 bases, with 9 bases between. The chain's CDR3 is CASSFRESTGELFF. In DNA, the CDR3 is TGCGCCAGCAGCTTTCGGGAGTCCACCGGGGAGCTGTTTTTT.

CDR3 DNA sequence: TGTGCCAGCAGCCAAGATTTGGGGCGGTCTCACACCGGGGAGCTGTTTTTT. It yields the protein CASSQDLGRSHTGELFF. This chain links TRBV3-1 (or the pseudogene TRBV3-2) with TRBJ2-2, with D tentatively TRBD1 (5 bases). With 0 bases removed from V and 3 bases from J, the gap between germline ends came to 14 bases. Germline V CDR1 and CDR2: LGHDT, YNNKEL (reference sequence). This CDR3 is 17 amino acids long.

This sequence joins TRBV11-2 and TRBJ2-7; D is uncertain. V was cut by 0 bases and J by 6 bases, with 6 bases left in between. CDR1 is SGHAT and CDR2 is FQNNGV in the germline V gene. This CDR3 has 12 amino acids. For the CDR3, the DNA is TGTGCCAGCAGCTTAGATCGGGTCGAGCAGTACTTC. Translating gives CASSLDRVEQYF.

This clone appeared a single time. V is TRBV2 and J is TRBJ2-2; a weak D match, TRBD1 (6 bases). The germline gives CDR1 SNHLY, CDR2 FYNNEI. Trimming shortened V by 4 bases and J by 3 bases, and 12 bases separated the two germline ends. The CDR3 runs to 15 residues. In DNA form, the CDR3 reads TGTGCCAGCAGTGTTTCAGGGGCCGACACCGGGGAGCTGTTTTTT. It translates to CASSVSGADTGELFF.

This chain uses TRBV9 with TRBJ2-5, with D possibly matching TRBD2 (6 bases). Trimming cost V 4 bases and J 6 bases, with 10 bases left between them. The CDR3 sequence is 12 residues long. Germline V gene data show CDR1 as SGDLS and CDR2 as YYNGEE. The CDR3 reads CASSPEGKTQYF. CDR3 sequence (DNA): TGTGCCAGCAGCCCGGAGGGGAAGACCCAGTACTTC.

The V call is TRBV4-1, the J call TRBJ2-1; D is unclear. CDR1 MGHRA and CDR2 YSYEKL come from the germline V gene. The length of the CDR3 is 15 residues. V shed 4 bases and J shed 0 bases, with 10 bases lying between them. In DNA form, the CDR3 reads TGCGCCAGCAGCCGCGCTACCCACTCCTACAATGAGCAGTTCTTC. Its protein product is CASSRATHSYNEQFF.

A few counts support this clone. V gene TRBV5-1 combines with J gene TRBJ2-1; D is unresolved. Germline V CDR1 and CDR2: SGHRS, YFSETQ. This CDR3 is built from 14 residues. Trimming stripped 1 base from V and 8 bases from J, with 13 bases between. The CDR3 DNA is TGCGCCAGCAGCTTGTCGCGGCCTCGGGATGAGCAGTTCTTC. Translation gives CASSLSRPRDEQFF.

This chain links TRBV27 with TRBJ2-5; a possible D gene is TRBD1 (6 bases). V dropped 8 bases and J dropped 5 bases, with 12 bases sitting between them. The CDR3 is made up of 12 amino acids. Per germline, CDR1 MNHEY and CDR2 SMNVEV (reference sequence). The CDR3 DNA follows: TGTGCCAGCCAAGACAGGTTTGAGACCCAGTACTTC. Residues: CASQDRFETQYF.

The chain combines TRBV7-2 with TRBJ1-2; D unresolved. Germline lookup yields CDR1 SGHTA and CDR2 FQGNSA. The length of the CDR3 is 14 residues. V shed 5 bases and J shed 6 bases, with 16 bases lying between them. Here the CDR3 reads CASSPAGGRHGYTF. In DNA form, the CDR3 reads TGTGCCAGCAGCCCGGCCGGAGGGCGGCATGGCTACACCTTC.

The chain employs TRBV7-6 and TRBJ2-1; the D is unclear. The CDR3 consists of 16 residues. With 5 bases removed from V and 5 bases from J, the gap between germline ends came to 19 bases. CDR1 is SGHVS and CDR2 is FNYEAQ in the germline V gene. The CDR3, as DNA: TGTGCCAGCAGCCTCCTTATCGGTCGGAGCAACAATGAGCAGTTCTTC. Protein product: CASSLLIGRSNNEQFF.

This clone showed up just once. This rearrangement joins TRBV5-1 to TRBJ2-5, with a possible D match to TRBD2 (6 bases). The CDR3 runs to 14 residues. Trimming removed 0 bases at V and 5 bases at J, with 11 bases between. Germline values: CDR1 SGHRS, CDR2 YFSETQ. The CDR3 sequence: CASSLGLASETQYF. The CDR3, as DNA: TGCGCCAGCAGCTTGGGGCTAGCGTCGGAGACCCAGTACTTC.

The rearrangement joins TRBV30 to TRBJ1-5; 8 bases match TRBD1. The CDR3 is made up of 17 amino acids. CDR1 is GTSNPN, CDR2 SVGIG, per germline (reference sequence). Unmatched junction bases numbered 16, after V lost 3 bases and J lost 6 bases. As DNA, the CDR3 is TGTGCCTGGAGCGCCCGAGCCTGGGACAGGAAGGTTCAGCCCCAGCATTTT. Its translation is CAWSARAWDRKVQPQHF.

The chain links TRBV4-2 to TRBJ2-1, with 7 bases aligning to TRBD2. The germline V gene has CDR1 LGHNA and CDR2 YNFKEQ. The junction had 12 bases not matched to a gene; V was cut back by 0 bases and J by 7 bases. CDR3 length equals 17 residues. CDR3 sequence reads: CASSQDRTGRTENEQFF. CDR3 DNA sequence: TGTGCCAGCAGCCAAGATCGGACCGGGAGGACCGAGAATGAGCAGTTCTTC.

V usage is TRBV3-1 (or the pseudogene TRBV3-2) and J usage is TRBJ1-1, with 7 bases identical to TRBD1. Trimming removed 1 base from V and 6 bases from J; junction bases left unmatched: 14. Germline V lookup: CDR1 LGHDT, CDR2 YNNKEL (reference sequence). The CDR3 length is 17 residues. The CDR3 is CASSQALGRQGFAEAFF. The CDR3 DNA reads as TGTGCCAGCAGCCAAGCCCTAGGGAGACAGGGATTCGCTGAAGCTTTCTTT.

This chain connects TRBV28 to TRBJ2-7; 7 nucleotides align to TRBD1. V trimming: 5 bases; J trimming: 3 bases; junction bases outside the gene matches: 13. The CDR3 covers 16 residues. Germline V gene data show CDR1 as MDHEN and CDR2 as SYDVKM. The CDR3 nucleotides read TGTGCCAGCAGTACGAAATACCTGGGACAGCTCTACGAGCAGTACTTC. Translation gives CASSTKYLGQLYEQYF.

In nucleotides, the CDR3 is TGTGCCAGAAGCTTCAATTACGCAGGGGGCAGGGAGACCCAGTACTTC. Its translation: CARSFNYAGGRETQYF. This chain joins TRBV5-3 and TRBJ2-5, with 8 bases aligning to TRBD1. TRBV5-3 belongs to the ORF category, with a function that is uncertain. After removal of 2 bases from V and 5 bases from J, the junction contained 11 bases not matched to a gene. The CDR3 covers 16 residues.